The 24 T cell receptor beta chains reported below all come from one sample, sequenced in a study of beta chain features in type 1 diabetes. Reverse transcribing all isolated RNA meant expressed TCRB transcripts were sequenced. This table comes from immunoSEQ multiplex PCR, and its TCRdb copy is limited to in-frame clones, with some not included. The repertoire has about 930,000 clones, 15% to 20% of them found once; the top ten carry around 0.02%. What was sequenced was naive CD4+ T cells from blood. The receptors come from a woman aged 18-30 years in good health.

The chain carries TRBV7-2 and TRBJ2-7; 9 positions agree with TRBD2. There are 13 residues in the CDR3. The V and J ends lost 7 bases and 6 bases, in that order; junction bases with no gene match: 7. Germline values: CDR1 SGHTA, CDR2 FQGNSA. The CDR3 DNA is TGTGCCAGCAATATTAGCGGGAGACGCGAGCAGTACTTC. It translates to CASNISGRREQYF.

The chain couples TRBV18 to TRBJ1-2; TRBD1 matches 7 bases. The CDR3 spans 15 residues. The trim removed 0 bases at V and 0 bases at J, leaving 1 base unmatched. Germline lookup yields CDR1 KGHSH and CDR2 LQKENI. The CDR3 DNA is TGTGCCAGCTCACCACCCGGGACAGCTAACTATGGCTACACCTTC. It codes for CASSPPGTANYGYTF.

This chain links TRBV2 with TRBJ2-2; TRBD1 or TRBD2 may be the D gene (5 bases each). Germline CDR1 SNHLY, CDR2 FYNNEI. V shed 6 bases and J shed 7 bases, with 36 bases lying between them. CDR3 size: 21 residues. CDR3 sequence: CASRFQGSAGDGVGSIGELFF. CDR3 DNA: TGTGCCAGCAGGTTTCAGGGAAGCGCCGGAGACGGGGTCGGTAGTATCGGGGAGCTGTTTTTT.

This clone was recorded a few times. This chain connects TRBV5-1 to TRBJ2-1; 11 bases align to TRBD2. Germline trimming cut 9 bases from V and 2 bases from J; bases unmatched to any gene: 7. Germline lookup yields CDR1 SGHRS and CDR2 YFSETQ. The CDR3 is 15 amino acids. The CDR3 sequence: CATGQTSGAYNEQFF. DNA of the CDR3: TGCGCCACCGGCCAGACTAGCGGGGCCTACAATGAGCAGTTCTTC.

This clone was observed a handful of times. This chain connects TRBV4-2 to TRBJ2-3, with a possible D match to TRBD2 (5 bases). V lost 1 base to trimming and J lost 0 bases, with 11 bases between them. The CDR3 loop spans 16 amino acids. Looked up from germline, CDR1 is LGHNA and CDR2 is YNFKEQ. The CDR3 protein is CASSQGTGMSTDTQYF. CDR3 nucleotides: TGTGCCAGCAGCCAAGGAACGGGAATGAGCACAGATACGCAGTATTTT.

The table lists this clone with a few counts. With a much larger clone just one base away, this may be a read error. The same CDR3 is also encoded by other DNA sequences in this sample. The chain uses TRBV11-2 and TRBJ2-7, with D unclear. Trimming cost V 1 base and J 3 bases, with 1 base left between them. Germline-derived CDR1 and CDR2 are SGHAT and FQNNGV. The CDR3 totals 11 residues. CDR3: CASSLVYEQYF. The CDR3 coding sequence is TGTGCCAGCAGCTTAGTCTACGAGCAGTACTTC.

This clone was recorded once. The chain has TRBV19 and TRBJ1-2; D might be TRBD1 (5 bases). CDR3 length: 14 amino acids. Germline-derived CDR1 and CDR2 are LNHDA and SQIVND (reference sequence). V lost 6 bases and J lost 6, with 17 bases in between. CDR3 region: CASSRDLDSNGYTF. DNA for the CDR3: TGTGCCAGTAGCAGGGATCTGGATTCGAATGGCTACACCTTC. Using reference TRBV19 and TRBJ1-2 for the parts outside the CDR3, the full variable domain is DGGITQSPKYLFRKEGQNVTLSCEQNLNHDAMYWYRQDPGQGLRLIYYSQIVNDFQKGDIAEGYSVSREKKESFPLTVTSAQKNPTAFYLCASSRDLDSNGYTFGSGTRLTVV.

V is TRBV4-3 and J is TRBJ1-4; D unresolved. CDR3 size: 16 residues. Germline V gene sequence: CDR1 LGHNA, CDR2 YSLEER. V was pared by 0 bases and J by 5 bases, with 13 bases between. The chain's CDR3 is CASSQEGGRANEKLFF. In DNA form, the CDR3 reads TGCGCCAGCAGCCAAGAAGGCGGGCGTGCAAATGAAAAACTGTTTTTT.

This clone has only a few counts. J is TRBJ2-7 and V is TRBV7-2, with D possibly being TRBD2 (5 bases). V shed 5 bases and J shed 3 bases, with 14 bases lying between them. This CDR3 contains 14 residues. Germline assignment: CDR1 SGHTA and CDR2 FQGNSA. CDR3: CASSQEVQSYEQYF. The CDR3, as DNA: TGTGCCAGCAGCCAGGAGGTCCAGAGCTACGAGCAGTACTTC.

This clone was picked up a small number of times. The chain recombines TRBV10-3 with TRBJ2-3; D perhaps matches TRBD1 (6 bases). CDR3 length equals 11 residues. The V gene lost 4 bases and the J gene lost 8 bases, with 7 bases spanning the gap. CDR1 is ENHRY, CDR2 SYGVKD, per germline. CDR3 residues: CAISARGTQYF. The CDR3 bases are TGTGCCATCAGTGCCAGGGGTACGCAGTATTTT.

This clone occurred a few times. This chain links TRBV18 with TRBJ2-5; D unresolved. Gene TRBJ2-7 matches the end of the DNA better, so the J call may be wrong. The CDR3 length is 15 residues. Per the germline V gene, CDR1 is KGHSH and CDR2 is LQKENI. The CDR3 reads CASSPLGTRTYEQYF. CDR3 in DNA: TGTGCCAGCTCCCCCCTGGGAACGCGGACCTACGAGCAGTACTTC.

In this sample, this clone turned up a few times. The rearrangement links TRBV28 to TRBJ2-7; 7 bases are shared with TRBD2. Germline CDR1 is MDHEN and CDR2 is SYDVKM. The ends lost 5 bases at V and 2 bases at J; junction bases unmatched: 9. The CDR3 length is 15 residues. CDR3: CASSPKRGWTYEQYF. In nucleotides, the CDR3 is TGTGCCAGCAGTCCTAAGCGGGGATGGACCTACGAGCAGTACTTC.

This clone was picked up a small number of times. The chain employs TRBV7-9 and TRBJ1-3, with D hard to call. The CDR3 sequence is 16 residues long. Germline V gene sequence: CDR1 SEHNR, CDR2 FQNEAQ (reference sequence). V was cut by 2 bases and J by 0 bases, with 11 bases left in between. In nucleotides, the CDR3 is TGTGCCAGCAGCTTACAGACGGGCCACTCTGGAAACACCATATATTTT. This translates into CASSLQTGHSGNTIYF.

The chain carries TRBV5-6 and TRBJ2-1; 7 nucleotides align to TRBD2. Trimming took 3 bases from V and 4 from J; bases not matched to a gene: 13. The CDR3 runs to 17 residues. Germline assignment: CDR1 SGHDT and CDR2 YYEEEE. CDR3 sequence (DNA): TGTGCCAGCAGCTACATAGCGGGTTCGGGTATATACAATGAGCAGTTCTTC. Protein sequence: CASSYIAGSGIYNEQFF.

Here the CDR3 reads CASSSQPKTGGNGYTF. Here the CDR3 DNA reads TGTGCCAGCAGCTCGCAACCTAAGACAGGGGGCAATGGCTACACCTTC. This chain links TRBV7-8 with TRBJ1-2; 10 nucleotides align to TRBD1. The V gene's germline CDR1 is SGHVS and CDR2 FQNEAQ. The CDR3 length is 16 residues. J gave up 6 bases and V 4 bases, and 11 bases lay outside the gene matches.

The sample holds a few counts of this clone. The rearrangement joins TRBV21-1 to TRBJ1-5. TRBV21-1 is listed as a pseudogene. The CDR3 runs 16 residues. CDR3 sequence: CASSKNTEGSNQPQHF. In DNA form, the CDR3 reads TGTGCCAGCAGCAAAAACACCGAGGGCAGCAATCAGCCCCAGCATTTT.

The CDR3 spells CASTSTGYAGELFF. The CDR3 DNA reads as TGTGCCAGCACTTCCACAGGGTACGCCGGGGAGCTGTTTTTT. V and J are TRBV27 and TRBJ2-2, with D tentatively TRBD1 (6 bases). V was pared by 7 bases and J by 6 bases, with 15 bases between. Per the germline V gene, CDR1 is MNHEY and CDR2 is SMNVEV (reference sequence). This CDR3 has 14 amino acids.

V is TRBV5-6 and J is TRBJ2-5; no clear D. Matching the DNA end better, TRBJ2-7 makes the J call doubtful. Germline V CDR1 and CDR2: SGHDT, YYEEEE. There are 14 residues in the CDR3. The CDR3 nucleotides read TGTGCCAGCAGTCGAGCTTGGGGCTCCTACGAGCAGTACTTC. Translation: CASSRAWGSYEQYF.

The genes are TRBV4-3 and TRBJ2-1; the D is unclear. Looked up from germline, CDR1 is LGHNA and CDR2 is YSLEER. The V and J ends lost 0 bases and 11 bases respectively, with 23 bases between them. The CDR3 consists of 17 residues. The DNA for the CDR3 is TGCGCCAGCAGCCAAGAACGGGTCCCCCTTCCGAGGTCAAAGCAGTTCTTC. It yields the protein CASSQERVPLPRSKQFF.

This clone has ten or more counts. This chain links TRBV14 with TRBJ2-1; D gene uncertain. V lost 3 bases to trimming and J lost 6 bases, with 9 bases between them. The CDR3 runs to 13 residues. Germline CDR1 SGHDN, CDR2 FVKESK. The CDR3 nucleotides read TGTGCCAGCAGCCATAACAGTGGCAATGAGCAGTTCTTC. It yields the protein CASSHNSGNEQFF.

The chain links TRBV5-1 to TRBJ2-1, with TRBD1 identical over 9 bases. Trimming took 2 bases from V and 10 from J; bases not matched to a gene: 7. Germline assignment: CDR1 SGHRS and CDR2 YFSETQ. The CDR3 totals 14 residues. CDR3 nucleotide sequence: TGCGCCAGCAGCTTTCGGACAGGGGCCTTGGAGCAGTTCTTC. Protein: CASSFRTGALEQFF.

V usage is TRBV7-8 and J usage is TRBJ2-3, with D perhaps TRBD2 (6 bases). V dropped 2 bases and J dropped 2 bases, with 8 bases sitting between them. This CDR3 has 14 residues. The germline gives CDR1 SGHVS, CDR2 FQNEAQ. The CDR3 sequence: CASSLTSLTDTQYF. CDR3 nucleotides: TGTGCCAGCAGCTTAACTAGCCTCACAGATACGCAGTATTTT.

This chain links TRBV6-5 with TRBJ1-5; D remains unclear. Germline loops: CDR1 MNHEY, CDR2 SVGAGI. V was cut by 5 bases and J by 6 bases, with 8 bases left in between. The CDR3 runs to 12 residues. The CDR3 loop reads CASSMKSQPQHF. Written as DNA, the CDR3 is TGTGCCAGCAGTATGAAGAGTCAGCCCCAGCATTTT.

This clone was detected a few times. V gene TRBV11-2 combines with J gene TRBJ1-5; D is ambiguous. CDR1 and CDR2 (germline): SGHAT, FQNNGV. The CDR3 sequence is 15 residues long. Trimming cost V 0 bases and J 1 base, with 7 bases left between them. The CDR3 coding sequence is TGTGCCAGCAGCTTAGACCCAACCAGCAATCAGCCCCAGCATTTT. Encoded protein: CASSLDPTSNQPQHF.